Presented here are 31 T cell receptor beta chains from one specimen sequenced in a study of T cell repertoires in cytomegalovirus infection. One entry per CDR3 protein, called by TCRdb with MiXCR from the reads. Of hundreds of thousands of distinct CDR3 sequences listed, roughly a tenth were seen once; the top ten hold over 2.5%. The specimen was PBMCs. The source is a human donor in good health (CMV status not recorded). Some clones in this sample may be carry-over from other donors' samples.

The sample holds a few counts of this clonotype. The chain recombines TRBV5-1 with TRBJ2-5, with 7 bases matching TRBD1. In germline, CDR1 is SGHRS, CDR2 YFSETQ. The CDR3 covers 16 residues. The J segment lost 5 bases and the V segment lost 0 bases, leaving 10 bases of the junction unmatched. The CDR3 spells CASSLVPRQGLETQYF. CDR3 DNA: TGCGCCAGCAGCTTGGTCCCCCGACAGGGTTTGGAGACCCAGTACTTC.

This clonotype was seen repeatedly, ten times or more. The V call is TRBV20-1, the J call TRBJ2-3, with a weak D call TRBD1 (7 bases). Between the trimmed V and J ends, which lost 5 bases and 6 bases, there was a span of 15 bases. CDR1 DFQATT and CDR2 SNEGSKA come from the germline V gene (reference sequence). This CDR3 is 13 amino acids long. The CDR3 region is CSAHQGGRDTQYF. The CDR3 nucleotides read TGCAGTGCTCATCAGGGGGGTAGGGATACGCAGTATTTT.

This clonotype was counted at least ten times. The chain is built from TRBV10-3 and TRBJ1-2; 8 bases are a match to TRBD1. Germline V gives CDR1 ENHRY, CDR2 SYGVKD. This CDR3 region has 16 residues. Trimming cost V 3 bases and J 8 bases; bases outside gene matches: 14. CDR3 nucleotides: TGTGCCATCAGTGAAATTCAGGGGGCAAATTTGAGAGGCTACACCTTC. It specifies CAISEIQGANLRGYTF.

This clonotype was counted ten times or more. J is TRBJ2-2 and V is TRBV7-2; D ambiguous. Germline V gives CDR1 SGHTA, CDR2 FQGNSA. The CDR3 is 17 residues long. V lost 8 bases to trimming and J lost 0 bases, with 19 bases between them. The CDR3 DNA reads TGTGCCAGCGCCCCCCTCCCGGCACACGCGAACACCGGGGAGCTGTTTTTT. Protein: CASAPLPAHANTGELFF. Supplemented by reference TRBV7-2 and TRBJ2-2, the full variable domain reads GAGVSQSPSNKVTEKGKDVELRCDPISGHTALYWYRQSLGQGLEFLIYFQGNSAPDKSGLPSDRFSAERTGGSVSTLTIQRTQQEDSAVYLCASAPLPAHANTGELFFGEGSRLTVL.

This clonotype was seen only a few times. The chain uses TRBV20-1 and TRBJ1-2; 11 bases align to TRBD1. V dropped 3 bases and J dropped 8; count of bases not matched to a gene: 14. The CDR3 runs to 16 residues. Germline V lookup: CDR1 DFQATT, CDR2 SNEGSKA (reference sequence). CDR3 nucleotide sequence: TGCAGTGCTAGTCCCGGGACAGGGGGACGAGCGCGAGGCTACACCTTC. Residues: CSASPGTGGRARGYTF.

This clonotype was found a few times. The chain joins TRBV7-9 to TRBJ1-1, with D perhaps matching TRBD1 (5 bases). Per germline, CDR1 SEHNR and CDR2 FQNEAQ (reference sequence). The CDR3 runs to 17 residues. Trimming left V 6 bases short and J 3 bases short, with 23 bases between. In DNA, the CDR3 is TGTGCCAGCAGTCCCACCGGCCGGGGGGGTTGGGACACTGAAGCTTTCTTT. It codes for CASSPTGRGGWDTEAFF.

This clonotype was observed at least ten times. The CDR3 coding sequence is TGTGCCAGCAGCTTGGCCGTTAAATCCGGGTTAACTTTCTCCTACGAGCAGTACTTC. It codes for CASSLAVKSGLTFSYEQYF. This chain joins TRBV5-6 and TRBJ2-7, with unresolved D. CDR3 length: 19 residues. The V gene's germline CDR1 is SGHDT and CDR2 YYEEEE. The V and J ends lost 0 bases and 0 bases respectively, with 22 bases between them.

This clonotype was found many times. The chain is built from TRBV7-2 and TRBJ2-5, with no clear D. CDR3 size: 12 residues. From germline, CDR1 is SGHTA and CDR2 FQGNSA. The V and J ends lost 4 bases and 6 bases respectively, with 9 bases between them. The CDR3 protein is CASSSSGKTQYF. CDR3 nucleotide sequence: TGTGCCAGCAGCTCCTCCGGAAAGACCCAGTACTTC.

Only a few counts were recorded for this clonotype. The rearrangement uses TRBV2 and TRBJ1-1; maybe TRBD1 (6 bases). This CDR3 is 17 amino acids long. With 0 bases removed from V and 1 base from J, the gap between germline ends came to 15 bases. The germline gives CDR1 SNHLY, CDR2 FYNNEI. CDR3 loop: CASSEALRTAKNTEAFF. DNA of the CDR3: TGTGCCAGCAGTGAAGCGCTTAGGACAGCGAAGAACACTGAAGCTTTCTTT.

The chain is built from TRBV28 and TRBJ1-5; D is undetermined. With 8 bases removed from V and 2 bases from J, the gap between germline ends came to 10 bases. This CDR3 comprises 13 residues. CDR1 MDHEN and CDR2 SYDVKM come from the germline V gene. CDR3 residues: CASYVARNQPQHF. The CDR3 DNA reads as TGTGCCAGCTACGTGGCGCGCAATCAGCCCCAGCATTTT.

This clonotype was detected a few times. The chain uses TRBV15 and TRBJ1-2; D gene unclear. With 1 base removed from V and 8 bases from J, the gap between germline ends came to 8 bases. Germline CDR1 is LNHNV and CDR2 is YYDKDF (reference sequence). This CDR3 spans 12 amino acids. The DNA for the CDR3 is TGTGCCACCAGCAGAGTCCAGGCCGGCTACACCTTC. The encoded protein is CATSRVQAGYTF.

Details on this clonotype: A much larger clone lies one base from this, so it may be a read error. The chain joins TRBV6-2 or TRBV6-3 to TRBJ2-5; either TRBD1 or TRBD2 may supply D (5 bases each). V was pared by 6 bases and J by 2 bases, with 19 bases between. This CDR3 comprises 16 residues. In germline, CDR1 is MNHEY, CDR2 SVGEGT. CDR3 bases: TGTGCCAGCAGCCGAGTAGTGGGGGTGACGCAAGAGACCCAGTACTTC. Translated: CASSRVVGVTQETQYF.

This clonotype was seen ten or more times. The V call is TRBV2, the J call TRBJ2-4, with 8 nucleotides matching TRBD1. The length of the CDR3 is 16 residues. J gave up 4 bases and V 6 bases, and 11 bases lay outside the gene matches. Germline CDR1 SNHLY, CDR2 FYNNEI. CDR3 region: CASRSRDRTSKNIQYF. CDR3 in DNA: TGTGCCAGCAGAAGCCGGGACAGGACCTCGAAAAACATTCAGTACTTC.

This clonotype was counted many times. J is TRBJ1-4 and V is TRBV6-5; TRBD1 might be the D (5 bases). CDR3 length equals 15 residues. Per the germline V gene, CDR1 is MNHEY and CDR2 is SVGAGI. The V end was cut by 6 bases, the J end by 4 bases, with 15 bases between. DNA for the CDR3: TGTGCCAGCAGCCGAGGGGTGCAGGTTAATGAAAAACTGTTTTTT. As protein: CASSRGVQVNEKLFF.

This clonotype was seen a few times. The chain carries TRBV7-9 and TRBJ2-7; no firm D call. The CDR3 is made up of 12 amino acids. V lost 5 bases and J 3 bases, leaving 8 bases between the germline ends. CDR1 and CDR2 from the germline V gene are SEHNR and FQNEAQ (reference sequence). The CDR3 DNA follows: TGTGCCAGCAGCGTAACCAACTACGAGCAGTACGTC. It is translated as CASSVTNYEQYV.

This clonotype was picked up a small number of times. This sequence joins TRBV2 and TRBJ1-4; D unresolved. V gave up 6 bases and J gave up 3 bases, with 11 bases separating them. Germline V gene sequence: CDR1 SNHLY, CDR2 FYNNEI. The CDR3 is 14 residues long. CDR3 sequence reads: CASSGSLPNEKLFF. CDR3 coding DNA: TGTGCCAGCAGCGGCTCCTTACCTAATGAAAAACTGTTTTTT.

This clonotype was detected ten times or more. V and J are TRBV19 and TRBJ2-7, with a possible D match to TRBD1 (5 bases). CDR1 LNHDA and CDR2 SQIVND come from the germline V gene (reference sequence). This CDR3 spans 13 amino acids. V was shortened by 6 bases and J by 5 bases, with 14 bases between the two germline ends. CDR3 sequence (DNA): TGTGCCAGTAGGATCAGGGATTCACACGAGCAGTACGTC. Encoded protein: CASRIRDSHEQYV.

This clonotype was counted at least ten times. This sequence joins TRBV20-1 and TRBJ2-7; unclear D gene. Germline V gene sequence: CDR1 DFQATT, CDR2 SNEGSKA (reference sequence). The CDR3 has 14 amino acids. The ends were cut back, 6 bases at V and 5 bases at J, with 20 bases in the middle. The CDR3 DNA is TGCAGTGCCAGCCCGACAACCCAAAGAAACGAGCAGTACTTC. Translated, it gives CSASPTTQRNEQYF.

This rearrangement joins TRBV7-9 to TRBJ2-5; D gene ambiguous. Germline lookup yields CDR1 SEHNR and CDR2 FQNEAQ (reference sequence). Trimming shortened V by 5 bases and J by 5 bases, and 9 bases separated the two germline ends. The CDR3 length is 12 residues. CDR3 bases: TGTGCCAGCAGCATGACGGGTGAGACCCAGTACTTC. Amino acids: CASSMTGETQYF.

For this clonotype: Likely a read error: the CDR3 ends without its conserved phenylalanine or tryptophan. The chain is built from TRBV5-1 and TRBJ1-2; possible D gene TRBD1, 5 bases. In germline, CDR1 is SGHRS, CDR2 YFSETQ. V dropped 0 bases and J dropped 6 bases, with 9 bases sitting between them. The CDR3 covers 13 residues. The CDR3 bases are TGCGCCAGCAGCTTGGGGACAAACGATGGCTACACCCTC. Amino acid sequence: CASSLGTNDGYTL.

There are many counts of this clonotype. The chain carries TRBV4-3 and TRBJ2-1; D is ambiguous. The CDR3 runs 13 residues. Deletions cut 3 bases from V and 11 bases from J, with 14 bases between. Germline assignment: CDR1 LGHNA and CDR2 YSLEER. The DNA for the CDR3 is TGCGCCAGCAGCCAGCCGGACGGTACGAAGCAGTTCTTC. It encodes CASSQPDGTKQFF.

Ten or more counts support this clonotype. The chain couples TRBV10-3 to TRBJ1-2; TRBD1 matches at 11 bases. Losses at the gene ends were 10 bases for V and 1 base for J; bases not matched to a gene: 11. This CDR3 contains 16 residues. The germline CDR1 and CDR2 sequences are ENHRY and SYGVKD. CDR3 sequence: CATTRGQGAGNYGYTF. The CDR3 DNA reads TGTGCCACCACCCGTGGACAGGGGGCCGGTAACTATGGCTACACCTTC.

This clonotype was detected ten times or more. V gene TRBV7-2 combines with J gene TRBJ2-7, with D unclear. The V gene's germline CDR1 is SGHTA and CDR2 FQGNSA. This CDR3 contains 12 residues. V was clipped by 0 bases and J by 6 bases, with 6 bases between them. CDR3 loop: CASSLAAGEQYV. The CDR3 DNA is TGTGCCAGCAGCTTAGCAGCAGGCGAGCAGTACGTC.

The table lists this clonotype with many counts. This chain uses TRBV11-1 with TRBJ2-6; 12 bases line up with TRBD1. The CDR3 covers 18 residues. Germline V gene lookup returns CDR1 SGHAT and CDR2 FQDESV (reference sequence). Trimming cost V 5 bases and J 2 bases; bases outside gene matches: 7. The CDR3 is CASSQRDRGLTGANVLTF. In nucleotides, the CDR3 is TGTGCCAGCAGCCAACGGGACAGGGGGCTAACTGGGGCCAACGTCCTGACTTTC.

This clonotype was seen only a few times. V and J are TRBV2 and TRBJ2-5; 13 bases line up with TRBD2. V was clipped by 8 bases and J by 4 bases; unmatched bases: 7. Germline values: CDR1 SNHLY, CDR2 FYNNEI. The CDR3 is made up of 15 amino acids. In DNA, the CDR3 is TGTGCCAGCCTCACTAGCGGGGGGGCCACAGAGACCCAGTACTTC. This sequence encodes CASLTSGGATETQYF. Full variable domain (outside the CDR3, taken from reference TRBV2 and TRBJ2-5): EPEVTQTPSHQVTQMGQEVILRCVPISNHLYFYWYRQILGQKVEFLVSFYNNEISEKSEIFDDQFSVERPDGSNFTLKIRSTKLEDSAMYFCASLTSGGATETQYFGPGTRLLVL.

This clonotype has at least ten counts. V gene TRBV19 combines with J gene TRBJ1-1; a weak D match, TRBD1 (5 bases). Germline CDR1 is LNHDA and CDR2 is SQIVND (reference sequence). The CDR3 has 13 amino acids. V lost 3 bases and J 7 bases, leaving 12 bases between the germline ends. The CDR3 sequence is CASSISPGSEAFF. CDR3 nucleotides: TGTGCCAGTAGTATTTCGCCAGGGAGTGAAGCTTTCTTT. The full variable domain, completed using reference TRBV19 and TRBJ1-1, is DGGITQSPKYLFRKEGQNVTLSCEQNLNHDAMYWYRQDPGQGLRLIYYSQIVNDFQKGDIAEGYSVSREKKESFPLTVTSAQKNPTAFYLCASSISPGSEAFFGQGTRLTVV.

This clonotype was detected many times. The V gene is TRBV28, the J gene TRBJ2-5; 12 bases are a match to TRBD1. CDR1 MDHEN and CDR2 SYDVKM come from the germline V gene. Trimming cost V 5 bases and J 5 bases; bases outside gene matches: 3. The CDR3 has 14 residues. The CDR3 loop is CASSGTGGGETQYF. DNA of the CDR3: TGTGCCAGCAGTGGGACAGGGGGCGGGGAGACCCAGTACTTC.

This clonotype was seen more than once but under ten times. J is TRBJ1-4 and V is TRBV28, with 8 positions matching TRBD1. There are 15 residues in the CDR3. Per the germline V gene, CDR1 is MDHEN and CDR2 is SYDVKM. Unmatched junction bases numbered 11, after V lost 7 bases and J lost 7 bases. The CDR3 spells CASTSAGTGGEKLFF. CDR3 DNA: TGTGCCAGCACCTCAGCCGGGACAGGAGGTGAAAAACTGTTTTTT.

This clonotype was observed at least ten times. The chain carries TRBV7-2 and TRBJ2-5; TRBD1 is a possible D gene (6 bases). The V gene's germline CDR1 is SGHTA and CDR2 FQGNSA. V was pared by 0 bases and J by 6 bases, with 11 bases between. CDR3 length: 14 amino acids. This CDR3 is CASSLAWGLQTQYF. CDR3 nucleotide sequence: TGTGCCAGCAGCTTAGCGTGGGGGCTACAGACCCAGTACTTC.

This clonotype came up many times. The CDR3 DNA reads TGCAGCGTTGAAGTGGCAGGGATCTACGGCTACACCTTC. It codes for CSVEVAGIYGYTF. This rearrangement joins TRBV29-1 to TRBJ1-2; tentative D call: TRBD1 (5 bases). CDR1 SQVTM and CDR2 ANQGSEA come from the germline V gene. The CDR3 consists of 13 residues. V lost 1 base and J lost 8, with 14 bases in between.

This clonotype showed up just a few times. The chain links TRBV28 to TRBJ2-1, with 12 bases lining up with TRBD2. Germline V lookup: CDR1 MDHEN, CDR2 SYDVKM. After removal of 4 bases from V and 8 bases from J, the junction contained 3 bases not matched to a gene. CDR3 length: 14 residues. CDR3 coding DNA: TGTGCCAGCAGTTCTAGCGGGGGGGCAGATGAGCAGTTCTTC. Protein sequence: CASSSSGGADEQFF.